Sequencing of this T cell receptor (beta chain) was carried out in a study of graft-versus-host responses after intestinal transplantation. Background on the study: Transplants were multivisceral, liver-intestinal, or isolated intestinal. Each recipient received anti-thymocyte globulin induction, then tacrolimus and steroids for around three years.

Profiling relied on immunoSEQ multiplex PCR, and the TCRdb table lists in-frame clones only, not all of them. Of some 100,000 clones in the sample, 85% to 95% are singletons; the top ten hold roughly 6%. Overall study results and limits: Early post-transplant declines in HvG were associated with peak levels of circulating GvH clones.

Per germline, CDR1 SGHDT and CDR2 YYEEEE. The CDR3 contains 11 residues. V lost 4 bases and J lost 2, with 2 bases in between. Regarding this clone: As yet, its antigen is unknown.

This material consisted of unstimulated CD8+ T cells sorted from spleen or lymph node cells, taken before intestinal transplant. This TCR came from a human donor who received an intestinal transplant. The chain is built from TRBV5-6 and TRBJ2-3; D ambiguous. The CDR3 DNA sequence: TGTGCCAGCAGCCTCACAGATACGCAGTATTTT. The encoded protein is CASSLTDTQYF.